The T cell receptor beta chain under discussion was sequenced for a study of blood T cell repertoires in COVID-19. Here immunoSEQ multiplex PCR was the method, and the copy in TCRdb shows in-frame clones only, minus some. The data contain 35,000 to 45,000 clones, approximately 80% of them seen just once; the ten biggest clones take up around 60%. This TCR came from a man older than 75 with acute or convalescent COVID-19. The sequenced sample consisted of peripheral blood.

The CDR3 DNA reads as TGTGCCAGCAGCACCCAGGGGTCTACAGATACGCAGTATTTT. Residues: CASSTQGSTDTQYF. The chain employs TRBV7-9 and TRBJ2-3, with D possibly matching TRBD1 (6 bases). Trimming shortened V by 5 bases and J by 3 bases, and 12 bases separated the two germline ends. This CDR3 spans 14 amino acids. Germline CDR1 SEHNR, CDR2 FQNEAQ (reference sequence).